The entry below gives a single TCR beta chain sequence along with its context. The antigen remains undetermined. V was pared by 3 bases and J by 0 bases, with 11 bases between. This CDR3 is built from 15 residues. Germline CDR1 reads LNHDA; CDR2 reads SQIVND (reference sequence). This entry belongs to a study of OX40 agonist ivuxolimab in advanced cancers. Study-wide background: It was ivuxolimab, an agonistic anti-OX40 (CD134) antibody, that patients were treated with.

TCRdb keeps only in-frame clones here, not all; method: immunoSEQ multiplex PCR. The sample has about 55,000 clones, roughly 80% seen once; the top ten hold 4% to 4.5%. Regarding the study as a whole: Average numbers of expanded clones were greater in CD8+ T cells than in CD4+. Among expanded peripheral T cells, antigen specificity went undetermined. The 0.1-3.0 mg/kg partial responders had among the lowest clonal expansion.

The sample here was CD4+ or CD8+ T cells sorted from blood, taken in a trial of the OX40 agonist ivuxolimab. The V call is TRBV19, the J call TRBJ1-1, with a possible D match to TRBD1 (6 bases). The TCR was taken from an adult with an advanced solid tumor such as melanoma, head and neck, liver or kidney cancer. CDR3 sequence: CASSIPGHLNTEAFF. DNA of the CDR3: TGTGCCAGTAGTATTCCGGGACACCTGAACACTGAAGCTTTCTTT. Full variable domain (missing parts from reference TRBV19 and TRBJ1-1): DGGITQSPKYLFRKEGQNVTLSCEQNLNHDAMYWYRQDPGQGLRLIYYSQIVNDFQKGDIAEGYSVSREKKESFPLTVTSAQKNPTAFYLCASSIPGHLNTEAFFGQGTRLTVV.